At least ten counts were recorded for the clone carrying this TCR beta chain. The antigen remains undetermined. Synthesis of cDNA used 5'RACE (with 10-nucleotide random UMIs). TCRdb re-analysed the 5' RACE reads in MiXCR, keeping a single row per CDR3 protein. The data contain fewer than 85,000 distinct CDR3 sequences, 15% to 20% of them singletons. This sample was taken from a study of neurological immune-mediated disorders. The CDR3 runs 14 residues. Trimming cost V 10 bases and J 4 bases, with 16 bases left between them. Whole-study findings and limits: Levels of TCR clonal expansion peaked in HTLV-1-associated myelopathy and reached their lowest in multiple sclerosis, under those of healthy controls.

Sequenced input: PBMCs. The clonotype originates from a woman aged 40 to 55 in good health. J is TRBJ2-2 and V is TRBV12-3 or TRBV12-4; D unclear. CDR3 nucleotide sequence: TGTGCCACCCAAAAACTTAGCAGCACCGGGGAGCTGTTTTTT. Its translation: CATQKLSSTGELFF.